Listed here are 17 T cell receptor beta chains from one sample, sequenced in a study of OX40 agonist ivuxolimab in advanced cancers. Method: immunoSEQ multiplex PCR; TCRdb's copy keeps in-frame clones and lacks some. The sample contains roughly 76,000 clones, approximately 86% of which appear only once. The source was CD4+ or CD8+ T cells sorted from blood, collected in a trial of the OX40 agonist ivuxolimab. These receptors were taken from an adult with an advanced solid tumor such as melanoma, head and neck, liver or kidney cancer.

This clone was seen only once. CDR3 sequence reads: CASSLGTSGGYYEQYF. The CDR3 DNA reads as TGTGCCAGCAGCTTAGGGACTAGCGGGGGTTACTACGAGCAGTACTTC. The chain employs TRBV7-2 and TRBJ2-7; TRBD2 matches at 13 bases. This CDR3 has 16 residues. Germline V gene lookup returns CDR1 SGHTA and CDR2 FQGNSA. J gave up 3 bases and V 1 base, and 3 bases lay outside the gene matches. Using reference TRBV7-2 and TRBJ2-7 for the parts outside the CDR3, the full variable domain is GAGVSQSPSNKVTEKGKDVELRCDPISGHTALYWYRQSLGQGLEFLIYFQGNSAPDKSGLPSDRFSAERTGGSVSTLTIQRTQQEDSAVYLCASSLGTSGGYYEQYFGPGTRLTVT.

The CDR3 sequence is CASSQDSAGEWVYEQYF. Written as DNA, the CDR3 is TGTGCCAGCAGCCAAGACTCTGCGGGGGAATGGGTCTACGAGCAGTACTTC. The chain employs TRBV4-2 and TRBJ2-7; 7 bases fit TRBD2. Trimming removed 0 bases from V and 3 bases from J; junction bases left unmatched: 11. The germline CDR1 and CDR2 sequences are LGHNA and YNFKEQ. The CDR3 loop spans 17 amino acids.

V usage is TRBV28 and J usage is TRBJ2-2, with D possibly matching TRBD1 (5 bases). The CDR3 runs to 15 residues. Germline CDR1 and CDR2: MDHEN and SYDVKM. V was trimmed by 6 bases and J by 5 bases, leaving 16 bases between them. The CDR3 bases are TGTGCCAGCAGCCCCAACAGGTGGGCTACCGGGGAGCTGTTTTTT. It is translated as CASSPNRWATGELFF.

The chain has TRBV19 and TRBJ1-2; no reliable D call. This CDR3 is built from 15 residues. V lost 3 bases, J lost 6 bases, and 17 bases lay in between. CDR1 and CDR2 from the germline V gene are LNHDA and SQIVND (reference sequence). The CDR3 DNA is TGTGCCAGTAGTATCCCTCGGACCAGCCAAAATGGCTACACCTTC. Encoded protein: CASSIPRTSQNGYTF.

This chain uses TRBV28 with TRBJ1-5; D is perhaps TRBD1 (5 bases). The CDR3 has 16 amino acids. Per germline, CDR1 MDHEN and CDR2 SYDVKM. V was trimmed by 7 bases and J by 7 bases, leaving 23 bases between them. CDR3 residues: CASNPLTRQPGQPQHF. CDR3 nucleotides: TGTGCCAGCAACCCCCTCACCCGACAGCCAGGCCAGCCCCAGCATTTT.

CDR3 bases: TGTGCCAGCAGCTACAGGGATCGAGAGACCGGGGAGCTGTTTTTT. Amino acids: CASSYRDRETGELFF. This chain links TRBV27 with TRBJ2-2, with D maybe TRBD1 (6 bases). There are 15 residues in the CDR3. The germline V and J ends were trimmed by 6 bases and 5 bases, with 16 bases remaining between them. The germline gives CDR1 MNHEY, CDR2 SMNVEV (reference sequence).

The V and J genes are TRBV11-2 and TRBJ2-2, with 8 bases that match TRBD2. This CDR3 has 18 amino acids. Germline loops: CDR1 SGHAT, CDR2 FQNNGV. Unmatched junction bases numbered 16, after V lost 6 bases and J lost 4 bases. CDR3 sequence (DNA): TGTGCCAGCAGTTACGGCGAGGCGGGGGGCCGGGTCACCGGGGAGCTGTTTTTT. It yields the protein CASSYGEAGGRVTGELFF.

About this clone itself: Within the sample, other DNA sequences also encode this same CDR3. The genes are TRBV28 and TRBJ1-2, with D perhaps matching TRBD1 (5 bases). Germline assignment: CDR1 MDHEN and CDR2 SYDVKM. V shed 2 bases and J shed 4 bases, with 11 bases lying between them. This CDR3 region has 14 residues. CDR3 coding DNA: TGTGCCAGCAGTTTAGGGGCGGGGCTCTATGGCTACACCTTC. Amino acids: CASSLGAGLYGYTF.

The chain uses TRBV7-9 and TRBJ1-6; unclear D gene. CDR3 length: 17 residues. V was shortened by 5 bases and J by 9 bases, with 23 bases between the two germline ends. Germline values: CDR1 SEHNR, CDR2 FQNEAQ (reference sequence). CDR3 DNA sequence: TGTGCCAGCAGCGCTAGTGTTTCTCGGGGTGTAGGTTCACCCCTCCACTTT. Residues: CASSASVSRGVGSPLHF.

CDR3 DNA: TGTGCCAGCAGCTTAGATGCGAAGGGCCTGTACTTC. This translates into CASSLDAKGLYF. The chain employs TRBV11-2 and TRBJ2-5; D unresolved. The germline gives CDR1 SGHAT, CDR2 FQNNGV. Trimming took 0 bases from V and 13 from J, leaving 12 bases between them. CDR3 length: 12 amino acids.

With regard to this clone: Its ends do not fully match the called genes, so a read error is possible. The chain has TRBV7-9 and TRBJ2-2; D is tentatively TRBD1 or TRBD2 (6 bases each). This CDR3 spans 14 amino acids. Germline V gene lookup returns CDR1 SEHNR and CDR2 FQNEAQ (reference sequence). This chain's CDR3 is CASTLQGGTGELFF. The CDR3 DNA follows: TGTGCCAGCACCTTACAGGGAGGCACCGGGGAGCTGTTTTTT.

The V call is TRBV5-5, the J call TRBJ1-1, with 7 bases lining up with TRBD1. Germline-derived CDR1 and CDR2 are SGHKS and YYEKEE (reference sequence). The CDR3 length is 14 residues. V lost 4 bases and J lost 11; bases outside the gene matches: 14. Written as DNA, the CDR3 is TGTGCCAGCAGCCTAGGGACAGCGGGCCCCGGGGCTTTCTTT. It translates to CASSLGTAGPGAFF.

The V call is TRBV7-9, the J call TRBJ1-1; D unclear. The germline CDR1 and CDR2 sequences are SEHNR and FQNEAQ (reference sequence). V lost 3 bases to trimming and J lost 10 bases, with 12 bases between them. The length of the CDR3 is 12 residues. The CDR3 is CASSFVGEGAFF. The CDR3 DNA follows: TGTGCCAGCAGCTTCGTCGGCGAGGGAGCTTTCTTT.

The chain employs TRBV7-3 and TRBJ2-3; weak D call: TRBD2 (6 bases). The CDR3 has 13 residues. Trimming took off 3 bases at V and 5 bases at J, with 9 bases between the two ends. Looked up from germline, CDR1 is SGHTA and CDR2 is FQGTGA. The CDR3 loop is CASSFPEGDTQYF. DNA of the CDR3: TGTGCCAGCAGCTTTCCGGAGGGAGATACGCAGTATTTT.

This chain links TRBV7-2 with TRBJ2-5; D possibly corresponds to TRBD1 (6 bases). The CDR3 is 16 amino acids. V lost 1 base to trimming and J lost 5 bases, with 17 bases between them. CDR1 is SGHTA, CDR2 FQGNSA, per germline. The CDR3: CASSLGGTGHWETQYF. Here the CDR3 DNA reads TGTGCCAGCAGCTTAGGCGGTACAGGGCATTGGGAGACCCAGTACTTC.

The V gene is TRBV5-1, the J gene TRBJ2-5; D is possibly TRBD1 or TRBD2 (5 bases each). CDR3 length: 16 amino acids. V was cut by 1 base and J by 5 bases, with 18 bases left in between. The V gene's germline CDR1 is SGHRS and CDR2 YFSETQ. In DNA, the CDR3 is TGCGCCAGCAGCTTGTACGGGACCTCGGATTTGGAGACCCAGTACTTC. Translated, it gives CASSLYGTSDLETQYF. Based on the CDR3 plus reference TRBV5-1 and TRBJ2-5, the full variable domain is KAGVTQTPRYLIKTRGQQVTLSCSPISGHRSVSWYQQTPGQGLQFLFEYFSETQRNKGNFPGRFSGRQFSNSRSEMNVSTLELGDSALYLCASSLYGTSDLETQYFGPGTRLLVL.

This clone was detected a few times. J is TRBJ2-4 and V is TRBV7-2, with D possibly being TRBD1 or TRBD2 (5 bases each). Trimming stripped 5 bases from V and 2 bases from J, with 19 bases between. In germline, CDR1 is SGHTA, CDR2 FQGNSA. The CDR3 is 17 amino acids. The DNA of the CDR3 is TGTGCCAGCAGCCCCTCGGGGCCAGGGCAGACCAAAAACATTCAGTACTTC. Translating gives CASSPSGPGQTKNIQYF. The whole variable domain, filled in from reference TRBV7-2 and TRBJ2-4, reads GAGVSQSPSNKVTEKGKDVELRCDPISGHTALYWYRQSLGQGLEFLIYFQGNSAPDKSGLPSDRFSAERTGGSVSTLTIQRTQQEDSAVYLCASSPSGPGQTKNIQYFGAGTRLSVL.